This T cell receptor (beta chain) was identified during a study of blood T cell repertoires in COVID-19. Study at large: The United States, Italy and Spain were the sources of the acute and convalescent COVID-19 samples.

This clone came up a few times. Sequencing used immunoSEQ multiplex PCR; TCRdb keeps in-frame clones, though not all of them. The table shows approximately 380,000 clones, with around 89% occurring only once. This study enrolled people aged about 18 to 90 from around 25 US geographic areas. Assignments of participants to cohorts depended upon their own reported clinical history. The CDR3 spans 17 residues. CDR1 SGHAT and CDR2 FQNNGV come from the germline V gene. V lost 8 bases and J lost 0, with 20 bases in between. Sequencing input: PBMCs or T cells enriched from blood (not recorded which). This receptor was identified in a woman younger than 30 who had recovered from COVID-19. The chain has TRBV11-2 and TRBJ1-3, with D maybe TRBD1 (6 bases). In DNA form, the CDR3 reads TGTGCCAGCGGACCGGTCGGGGGGCTGAACTCTGGAAACACCATATATTTT. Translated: CASGPVGGLNSGNTIYF.